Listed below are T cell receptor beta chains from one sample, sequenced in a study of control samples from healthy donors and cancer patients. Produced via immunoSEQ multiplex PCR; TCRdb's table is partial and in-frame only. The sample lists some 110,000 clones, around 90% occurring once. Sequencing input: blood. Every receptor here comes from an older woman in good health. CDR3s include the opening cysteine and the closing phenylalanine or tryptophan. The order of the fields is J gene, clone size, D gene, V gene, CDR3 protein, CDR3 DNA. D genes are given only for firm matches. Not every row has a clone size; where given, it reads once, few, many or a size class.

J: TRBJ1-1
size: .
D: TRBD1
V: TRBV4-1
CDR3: CASSEIQGTEAFF
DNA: TGCGCCAGCAGCGAAATACAGGGGACTGAAGCTTTCTTT

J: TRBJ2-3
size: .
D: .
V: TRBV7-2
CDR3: CASSFKASPDTQYF
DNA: TGTGCCAGCAGCTTCAAGGCTAGCCCAGATACGCAGTATTTT

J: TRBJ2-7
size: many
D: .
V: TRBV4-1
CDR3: CASSQDPLGGAEQYF
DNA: TGCGCCAGCAGCCAAGATCCCCTAGGGGGAGCCGAGCAGTACTTC

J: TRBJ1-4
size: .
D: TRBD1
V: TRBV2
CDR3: CASTRGPDRVANEKLFF
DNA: TGTGCCAGCACCCGAGGTCCCGACAGGGTGGCTAATGAAAAACTGTTTTTT

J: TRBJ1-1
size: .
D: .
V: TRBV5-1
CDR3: CASSLAGSGGTEAFF
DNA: TGCGCCAGCAGCTTGGCCGGGTCTGGGGGAACTGAAGCTTTCTTT

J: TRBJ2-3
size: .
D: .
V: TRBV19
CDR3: CASSSAATDTQYF
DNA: TGTGCCAGTTCTAGCGCCGCCACAGATACGCAGTATTTT

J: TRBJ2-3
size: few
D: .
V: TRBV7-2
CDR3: CASKYPGVGKGDTQYF
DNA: TGTGCCAGCAAGTACCCGGGTGTTGGAAAGGGAGATACGCAGTATTTT

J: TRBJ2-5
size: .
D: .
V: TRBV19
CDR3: CASSIRLGETQYF
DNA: TGTGCCAGTAGTATCCGACTAGGAGAGACCCAGTACTTC

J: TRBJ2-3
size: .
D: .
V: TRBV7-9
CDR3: CASSLEGGTDTQYF
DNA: TGTGCCAGCAGCTTAGAAGGTGGCACAGATACGCAGTATTTT

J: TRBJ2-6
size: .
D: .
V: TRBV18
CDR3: CASSPDGGANVLTF
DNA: TGTGCCAGCTCACCCGACGGAGGGGCCAACGTCCTGACTTTC

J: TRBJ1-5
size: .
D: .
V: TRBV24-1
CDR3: CATSDLWENQPQHF
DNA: TGTGCCACCAGTGATTTATGGGAGAATCAGCCCCAGCATTTT

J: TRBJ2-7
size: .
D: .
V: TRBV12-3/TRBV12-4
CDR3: CASRQTGSYEQYF
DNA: TGTGCCAGCAGGCAGACGGGCTCCTACGAGCAGTACTTC

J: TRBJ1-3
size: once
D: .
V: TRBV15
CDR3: CATSRDQDPGNTIYF
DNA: TGTGCCACCAGCAGAGATCAGGACCCTGGAAACACCATATATTTT

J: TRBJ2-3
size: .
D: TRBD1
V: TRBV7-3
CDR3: CASSSGTGSGTDTQYF
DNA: TGTGCCAGCAGCTCCGGGACAGGGTCGGGCACAGATACGCAGTATTTT

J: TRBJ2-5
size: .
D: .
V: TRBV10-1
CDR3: CASSESEGQETQYF
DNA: TGCGCCAGCAGTGAGTCTGAGGGGCAAGAGACCCAGTACTTC

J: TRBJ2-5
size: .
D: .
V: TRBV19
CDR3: CATTDRGGKGRETQYF
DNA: TGTGCCACTACCGACCGTGGAGGGAAGGGGAGGGAGACCCAGTACTTC

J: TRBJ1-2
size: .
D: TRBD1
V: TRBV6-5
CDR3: CASSYLAGGSYGYTF
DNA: TGTGCCAGCAGTTACCTGGCAGGGGGATCCTATGGCTACACCTTC

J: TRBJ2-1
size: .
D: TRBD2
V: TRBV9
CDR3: CASTRGGLAGTYNEQFF
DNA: TGTGCCAGCACCAGAGGCGGACTAGCGGGGACCTACAATGAGCAGTTCTTC